The 17 T cell receptor beta chains reported below all come from one sample, sequenced in a study of T cell responses to AZD1222 COVID-19 vaccine. Produced via immunoSEQ multiplex PCR; TCRdb's table is partial and in-frame only. The repertoire holds fewer than 150,000 clones, with approximately 88% as singletons. The starting material was peripheral blood, obtained 28 days after the second AZD1222 dose. The origin of the receptors is an adult who received the AZD1222 COVID-19 vaccine.

This chain links TRBV6-5 with TRBJ1-2; 11 bases line up with TRBD1. Germline loops: CDR1 MNHEY, CDR2 SVGAGI. The CDR3 extends over 14 amino acids. The ends lost 4 bases at V and 5 bases at J; junction bases unmatched: 3. CDR3 sequence reads: CASSSGTGGYGYTF. The CDR3 DNA sequence: TGTGCCAGCAGTTCAGGGACAGGGGGTTATGGCTACACCTTC.

The V call is TRBV18, the J call TRBJ1-2; 7 bases fit TRBD1. Germline V gene data show CDR1 as KGHSH and CDR2 as LQKENI. Trimming removed 2 bases from V and 8 bases from J; junction bases left unmatched: 11. There are 15 residues in the CDR3. As DNA, the CDR3 is TGTGCCAGCTCACCAGGGCAGGGGGACCTATGGGGCTACACCTTC. Translation: CASSPGQGDLWGYTF.

The rearrangement links TRBV19 to TRBJ1-1, with TRBD1 matching over 8 bases. The CDR3 length is 13 residues. Germline lookup yields CDR1 LNHDA and CDR2 SQIVND (reference sequence). V trimming: 4 bases; J trimming: 4 bases; junction bases outside the gene matches: 2. The CDR3 DNA reads TGTGCCAGTAGTACAGACAGGGGCACTGAAGCTTTCTTT. Its protein product is CASSTDRGTEAFF. Full variable domain (missing parts from reference TRBV19 and TRBJ1-1): DGGITQSPKYLFRKEGQNVTLSCEQNLNHDAMYWYRQDPGQGLRLIYYSQIVNDFQKGDIAEGYSVSREKKESFPLTVTSAQKNPTAFYLCASSTDRGTEAFFGQGTRLTVV.

The V and J genes are TRBV6-5 and TRBJ1-6; 8 bases are a match to TRBD1. This CDR3 is built from 14 residues. The germline gives CDR1 MNHEY, CDR2 SVGAGI. V trimming: 4 bases; J trimming: 10 bases; junction bases outside the gene matches: 6. For the CDR3, the DNA is TGTGCCAGCAGTTTCGGGACAGGAAGCTCACCCCTCCACTTT. It encodes CASSFGTGSSPLHF.

The V call is TRBV19, the J call TRBJ1-4; D unresolved. The CDR3 loop spans 16 amino acids. Germline loops: CDR1 LNHDA, CDR2 SQIVND (reference sequence). Trimming shortened V by 7 bases and J by 3 bases, and 18 bases separated the two germline ends. The CDR3 loop is CASTKIVDTSNEKLFF. CDR3 DNA sequence: TGTGCCAGTACGAAGATTGTGGATACCTCTAATGAAAAACTGTTTTTT.

The genes are TRBV4-3 and TRBJ1-2; D gene ambiguous. Germline CDR1 and CDR2: LGHNA and YSLEER. Trimming shortened V by 3 bases and J by 1 base, and 6 bases separated the two germline ends. The CDR3 runs 13 residues. CDR3 sequence: CASSHSDNYGYTF. In nucleotides, the CDR3 is TGCGCCAGCAGCCATTCGGATAACTATGGCTACACCTTC.

The rearrangement joins TRBV6-5 to TRBJ2-5; the match to TRBD1 covers 9 bases. The CDR3 loop spans 14 amino acids. Germline CDR1 and CDR2: MNHEY and SVGAGI. The J segment lost 1 base and the V segment lost 5 bases, leaving 2 bases of the junction unmatched. The chain's CDR3 is CASSTDRGQETQYF. CDR3 sequence (DNA): TGTGCCAGCAGTACGGACAGGGGCCAAGAGACCCAGTACTTC.

The CDR3 is CASSVGVDSPLHF. CDR3 coding DNA: TGTGCCAGTAGTGTCGGTGTGGATTCACCCCTCCACTTT. The chain joins TRBV19 to TRBJ1-6; D is unclear. The V and J ends lost 5 bases and 8 bases respectively, with 10 bases between them. Per the germline V gene, CDR1 is LNHDA and CDR2 is SQIVND (reference sequence). There are 13 residues in the CDR3.

This chain links TRBV20-1 with TRBJ1-1; D gene unclear. V was pared by 3 bases and J by 4 bases, with 12 bases between. CDR1 and CDR2 from the germline V gene are DFQATT and SNEGSKA (reference sequence). CDR3 length: 13 residues. The CDR3 region has the DNA TGCAGTGCTAGTAAGGAGGCAGGCACTGAAGCTTTCTTT. As protein: CSASKEAGTEAFF.

The rearrangement uses TRBV5-1 and TRBJ1-4, with 7 bases identical to TRBD1. CDR1 and CDR2 from the germline V gene are SGHRS and YFSETQ. V shed 5 bases, J shed 8 bases, and the junction held 9 bases outside the gene matches. The CDR3 is 14 amino acids. Written as DNA, the CDR3 is TGCGCCAGCAGTTTGCAGGGGGGAAGAGAAAAACTGTTTTTT. Translating gives CASSLQGGREKLFF. The full variable domain, rest sourced from reference TRBV5-1 and TRBJ1-4, is KAGVTQTPRYLIKTRGQQVTLSCSPISGHRSVSWYQQTPGQGLQFLFEYFSETQRNKGNFPGRFSGRQFSNSRSEMNVSTLELGDSALYLCASSLQGGREKLFFGSGTQLSVL.

V and J are TRBV14 and TRBJ1-1; maybe TRBD1 (6 bases). In germline, CDR1 is SGHDN, CDR2 FVKESK. The CDR3 totals 16 residues. Trimming cost V 4 bases and J 0 bases, with 15 bases left between them. This CDR3 is CASSPGVLAMNTEAFF. CDR3 bases: TGTGCCAGCAGCCCAGGGGTTTTGGCGATGAACACTGAAGCTTTCTTT. The full variable domain, rest sourced from reference TRBV14 and TRBJ1-1, is EAGVTQFPSHSVIEKGQTVTLRCDPISGHDNLYWYRRVMGKEIKFLLHFVKESKQDESGMPNNRFLAERTGGTYSTLKVQPAELEDSGVYFCASSPGVLAMNTEAFFGQGTRLTVV.

V gene TRBV28 combines with J gene TRBJ1-1, with TRBD1 as a possible D gene (5 bases). Trimming took off 6 bases at V and 0 bases at J, with 8 bases between the two ends. This CDR3 has 13 residues. Germline values: CDR1 MDHEN, CDR2 SYDVKM. Here the CDR3 reads CASRRDLNTEAFF. For the CDR3, the DNA is TGTGCCAGCAGAAGGGACCTGAACACTGAAGCTTTCTTT.

This chain uses TRBV5-6 with TRBJ1-2, with D hard to call. CDR3 length equals 14 residues. V lost 0 bases to trimming and J lost 4 bases, with 10 bases between them. In germline, CDR1 is SGHDT, CDR2 YYEEEE. CDR3 in DNA: TGTGCCAGCAGCTTGGGTGAGGGTGGCTATGGCTACACCTTC. It translates to CASSLGEGGYGYTF.

This clone was observed a handful of times. The rearrangement uses TRBV12-3 or TRBV12-4 and TRBJ1-5; the D is unclear. The CDR3 consists of 13 residues. Trimming stripped 1 base from V and 5 bases from J, with 6 bases between. The CDR3 sequence: CASSLGEDQPQHF. CDR3 nucleotide sequence: TGTGCCAGCAGTTTAGGGGAAGATCAGCCCCAGCATTTT.

The gene calls are TRBV5-1 and TRBJ1-6; weak D call: TRBD1 (6 bases). Trimming took 1 base from V and 11 from J, leaving 13 bases between them. The CDR3 is made up of 14 amino acids. Germline-derived CDR1 and CDR2 are SGHRS and YFSETQ. This chain's CDR3 is CASSLLLTGAPLHF. The CDR3 bases are TGCGCCAGCAGCTTGCTGCTGACAGGTGCACCCCTCCACTTT. Supplemented by reference TRBV5-1 and TRBJ1-6, the full variable domain reads KAGVTQTPRYLIKTRGQQVTLSCSPISGHRSVSWYQQTPGQGLQFLFEYFSETQRNKGNFPGRFSGRQFSNSRSEMNVSTLELGDSALYLCASSLLLTGAPLHFGNGTRLTVT.

CDR3 in DNA: TGTGCCAGCAGCCCCCAAGGGGCTGACTATGGCTACACCTTC. Amino acids: CASSPQGADYGYTF. This chain joins TRBV9 and TRBJ1-2; D possibly corresponds to TRBD1 (5 bases). The germline CDR1 and CDR2 sequences are SGDLS and YYNGEE. Trimming shortened V by 4 bases and J by 3 bases, and 13 bases separated the two germline ends. The CDR3 is made up of 14 amino acids.

The chain links TRBV12-3 or TRBV12-4 to TRBJ2-5, with D perhaps given as TRBD1 or TRBD2 (6 bases each). V was shortened by 6 bases and J by 4 bases, with 12 bases between the two germline ends. The CDR3 is 13 residues long. CDR3 protein: CASSQGGRETQYF. In DNA form, the CDR3 reads TGTGCCAGCAGCCAAGGGGGGAGAGAGACCCAGTACTTC.